These 29 T cell receptor beta chains came from one sample sequenced in a study of T cells in Graves' hyperthyroidism and ophthalmopathy. RNA transcripts served as the template for amplifying TCR beta CDR3 regions. The HTBI primer set was used in a first-round RT-PCR of the TCR CDR3. From the multiplex PCR reads, TCRdb called clonotypes with MiXCR, one entry per CDR3 protein. The table includes 450,000 to 650,000 distinct CDR3 sequences, approximately 15% detected once. Sequencing was done on a sample of blood. All receptors derive from a young woman with Graves' ophthalmopathy.

Worth noting for this clonotype: A much larger clone lies a single base off, so this may be a read error. The CDR3 region is CAGSYFGGLGEQFF. In DNA form, the CDR3 reads TGTGCCGGCAGTTATTTCGGGGGTCTGGGTGAGCAGTTCTTC. The chain has TRBV28 and TRBJ2-1, with a weak D call TRBD2 (6 bases). Germline assignment: CDR1 MDHEN and CDR2 SYDVKM. The CDR3 extends over 14 amino acids. The variable domain in full, completed from reference TRBV28 and TRBJ2-1, reads DVKVTQSSRYLVKRTGEKVFLECVQDMDHENMFWYRQDPGLGLRLIYFSYDVKMKEKGDIPEGYSVSREKKERFSLILESASTNQTSMYLCAGSYFGGLGEQFFGPGTRLTVL.

The rearrangement joins TRBV19 to TRBJ2-2; no clear D gene. V was cut by 0 bases and J by 1 base, with 9 bases left in between. Per the germline V gene, CDR1 is LNHDA and CDR2 is SQIVND (reference sequence). This CDR3 comprises 16 residues. In DNA, the CDR3 is TGTGCCAGTAGTATAGATTTTGGCAGGAACACCGGGGAGCTGTTTTTT. Translating gives CASSIDFGRNTGELFF.

Only a few counts were recorded for this clonotype. The chain carries TRBV9 and TRBJ1-5; 7 nucleotides match TRBD1. CDR1 and CDR2 from the germline V gene are SGDLS and YYNGEE. Trimming took 0 bases from V and 4 from J; bases not matched to a gene: 4. The CDR3 totals 15 residues. In DNA, the CDR3 is TGTGCCAGCAGCGTAGAGGGACAGATAAATCAGCCCCAGCATTTT. Its protein is CASSVEGQINQPQHF.

A few counts support this clonotype. This chain links TRBV20-1 with TRBJ2-4; 14 bases match TRBD2. The germline CDR1 and CDR2 sequences are DFQATT and SNEGSKA (reference sequence). V shed 0 bases, J shed 10 bases, and the junction held 8 bases outside the gene matches. There are 16 residues in the CDR3. The CDR3 spells CSARDRTSGGPRIQYF. For the CDR3, the DNA is TGCAGTGCTAGAGATCGGACTAGCGGGGGGCCGCGGATTCAGTACTTC.

This clonotype was detected ten times or more. The chain uses TRBV4-1 and TRBJ1-1; D is ambiguous. Trimming took 2 bases from V and 5 from J, leaving 3 bases between them. CDR1 is MGHRA, CDR2 YSYEKL, per germline. CDR3 length: 11 amino acids. CDR3 loop: CASSQSTEAFF. DNA of the CDR3: TGCGCCAGCAGCCAATCTACTGAAGCTTTCTTT.

This clonotype was counted at least ten times. This sequence joins TRBV7-3 and TRBJ1-5; TRBD1 agrees at 8 bases. The V and J ends lost 4 bases and 7 bases, in that order; junction bases with no gene match: 3. The germline CDR1 and CDR2 sequences are SGHTA and FQGTGA. The CDR3 has 13 residues. CDR3 DNA: TGTGCCAGCAGCTCGGACAGGGCCCAGCCCCAGCATTTT. This codes for CASSSDRAQPQHF.

The chain joins TRBV4-1 to TRBJ1-5, with no clear D. The CDR3 is 14 residues long. CDR1 is MGHRA, CDR2 YSYEKL, per germline. Between the trimmed V and J ends, which lost 6 bases and 3 bases, there was a span of 12 bases. CDR3 bases: TGCGCCAGCAGGTCGGCAAAGGACAATCAGCCCCAGCATTTT. Translating it yields CASRSAKDNQPQHF.

This clonotype was seen more than once but under ten times. A much larger clonotype is one base distant, so this may be a read error. The chain links TRBV2 to TRBJ2-3, with D tentatively TRBD1 (6 bases). Near its end, the DNA agrees better with TRBJ1-5, so the J call may be wrong. The CDR3 extends over 16 amino acids. Germline values: CDR1 SNHLY, CDR2 FYNNEI. This chain's CDR3 is CASSEAASGRTDTQHF. DNA of the CDR3: TGTGCCAGCAGTGAAGCGGCTAGCGGGAGGACAGATACGCAGCATTTT.

Many counts were recorded for this clonotype. J is TRBJ2-1 and V is TRBV28; D is unresolved. The CDR3 runs 12 residues. Trimming pared 5 bases from V and 10 bases from J, leaving 12 bases between. Germline CDR1 is MDHEN and CDR2 is SYDVKM. CDR3 coding DNA: TGTGCCAGCAGTGCCATGACCGCCGAGCAGTTCTTC. Its translation: CASSAMTAEQFF.

This clonotype came up many times. V usage is TRBV3-1 and J usage is TRBJ2-3; D gene unclear. Germline CDR1 is LGHDT and CDR2 is YNNKEL (reference sequence). This CDR3 is 12 amino acids long. V shed 5 bases and J shed 4 bases, with 7 bases lying between them. CDR3 bases: TGTGCCAGCAGCAATACGGCAGATACGCAGTATTTT. Translated: CASSNTADTQYF.

Turning to this clonotype: This may be a read error, as it is one base from a much larger clone. The rearrangement links TRBV28 to TRBJ1-1, with D perhaps TRBD1 (5 bases). The V gene's germline CDR1 is MDHEN and CDR2 SYDVKM. The CDR3 loop spans 15 amino acids. V was shortened by 6 bases and J by 0 bases, with 14 bases between the two germline ends. DNA of the CDR3: TGTGCCAGCAGAGCCTACAGGTTCATGAACACTGAAGCTTTCTTT. Its translation: CASRAYRFMNTEAFF.

This clonotype was recorded many times. The gene calls are TRBV4-1 and TRBJ1-5; D unclear. The V and J ends lost 3 bases and 2 bases respectively, with 5 bases between them. The CDR3 runs to 13 residues. Germline V gene sequence: CDR1 MGHRA, CDR2 YSYEKL. The CDR3 DNA sequence: TGCGCCAGCAGCCACCGGGGCAATCAGCCCCAGCATTTT. Encoded protein: CASSHRGNQPQHF.

Many counts were recorded for this clonotype. CDR3 bases: TGTGCCTGGAGTGTTATTGTATGGGACGAGCAGTACTTC. Its translation is CAWSVIVWDEQYF. V is TRBV30 and J is TRBJ2-7; D remains ambiguous. V lost 0 bases, J lost 5 bases, and 11 bases lay in between. Germline CDR1 reads GTSNPN; CDR2 reads SVGIG (reference sequence). This CDR3 is built from 13 residues.

The chain couples TRBV11-2 to TRBJ2-7; weak D call: TRBD1 (7 bases). The CDR3 runs 17 residues. The V gene's germline CDR1 is SGHAT and CDR2 FQNNGV. With 2 bases removed from V and 3 bases from J, the gap between germline ends came to 20 bases. The DNA for the CDR3 is TGTGCCAGCAGCTTAAAGGAGGGGAAAGGGGGCAACTACGAGCAGTACTTC. Protein sequence: CASSLKEGKGGNYEQYF.

The sample holds a few counts of this clonotype. Just one base apart from a much larger clone, this may be a read error. The chain has TRBV6-5 and TRBJ2-3; 7 nucleotides match TRBD1. This CDR3 has 15 amino acids. Germline CDR1 and CDR2: MNHEY and SVGAGI. The CDR3: CASSYSDRYTDMQYF. The CDR3 region has the DNA TGTGCCAGCAGTTACTCGGACAGGTACACAGATATGCAGTATTTT.

Many counts were recorded for this clonotype. The CDR3 spells CASSDWTGASEKLFF. In DNA, the CDR3 is TGTGCCAGCAGTGACTGGACAGGGGCCAGTGAAAAACTGTTTTTT. V is TRBV12-3 or TRBV12-4 and J is TRBJ1-4, with 9 nucleotides matching TRBD1. The CDR3 contains 15 residues. Unmatched junction bases numbered 8, after V lost 5 bases and J lost 7 bases.

This clonotype was picked up a small number of times. The chain couples TRBV20-1 to TRBJ1-1; no firm D call. Trimming removed 3 bases at V and 4 bases at J, with 18 bases between. The CDR3 consists of 15 residues. Germline CDR1 reads DFQATT; CDR2 reads SNEGSKA (reference sequence). CDR3: CSASAGRGFFTEAFF. The CDR3 bases are TGCAGTGCTAGCGCAGGTAGAGGGTTTTTCACTGAAGCTTTCTTT.

The J gene is TRBJ1-5, the V gene TRBV20-1; D ambiguous. In germline, CDR1 is DFQATT, CDR2 SNEGSKA (reference sequence). The CDR3 has 12 residues. V was pared by 8 bases and J by 3 bases, with 11 bases between. In DNA form, the CDR3 reads TGCAGTTCTCTACAGATCAATCAGCCCCAGCATTTT. Protein product: CSSLQINQPQHF.

In DNA, the CDR3 is TGTGCCAGCAGCTCCCGGGACAGCAATGGAAACACCATATATTTT. Protein sequence: CASSSRDSNGNTIYF. The chain combines TRBV5-5 with TRBJ1-3, with 7 bases identical to TRBD1. This CDR3 contains 15 residues. The J segment lost 3 bases and the V segment lost 3 bases, leaving 6 bases of the junction unmatched. The germline V gene has CDR1 SGHKS and CDR2 YYEKEE (reference sequence). Filled out from reference TRBV5-5 and TRBJ1-3, the complete variable domain reads DAGVTQSPTHLIKTRGQQVTLRCSPISGHKSVSWYQQVLGQGPQFIFQYYEKEERGRGNFPDRFSARQFPNYSSELNVNALLLGDSALYLCASSSRDSNGNTIYFGEGSWLTVV.

This clonotype was seen repeatedly, ten times or more. The chain uses TRBV6-1 and TRBJ2-1, with D unresolved. CDR3 length: 12 residues. V was cut by 2 bases and J by 7 bases, with 6 bases left in between. Germline V lookup: CDR1 MNHNS, CDR2 SASEGT. The CDR3 loop is CASSESRNEQFF. CDR3 DNA: TGTGCCAGCAGTGAAAGCCGAAATGAGCAGTTCTTC.

The table lists this clonotype with many counts. This chain joins TRBV12-5 and TRBJ2-7; 8 bases line up with TRBD1. The V segment lost 7 bases and the J segment 3 bases; nucleotides outside the gene matches: 5. Germline CDR1 reads LGHNT; CDR2 reads FRNRAP. The CDR3 length is 13 residues. The CDR3 sequence: CASAETGDYEQYF. CDR3 sequence (DNA): TGTGCTAGTGCGGAGACAGGGGACTACGAGCAGTACTTC.

This clonotype has only a few counts. The chain recombines TRBV20-1 with TRBJ2-7; 10 bases fit TRBD1. Germline V gene lookup returns CDR1 DFQATT and CDR2 SNEGSKA (reference sequence). This CDR3 contains 13 residues. The junction had 9 bases not matched to a gene; V was cut back by 6 bases and J by 7 bases. As DNA, the CDR3 is TGCAGTGCCTGTGACAGGGGGCAAGAGGAGCAGTACTTC. The encoded protein is CSACDRGQEEQYF.

This clonotype was counted many times. The genes are TRBV12-3 or TRBV12-4 and TRBJ2-2, with D possibly matching TRBD2 (7 bases). CDR3 length: 16 residues. Trimming removed 5 bases from V and 6 bases from J, with 19 bases in between. This chain's CDR3 is CASSARGTTRPGELFF. CDR3 nucleotide sequence: TGTGCCAGCAGTGCAAGGGGGACTACCCGTCCCGGGGAGCTGTTTTTT.

In this sample, this clonotype turned up a few times. The J gene is TRBJ2-6, the V gene TRBV11-3, with D perhaps being TRBD1 or TRBD2 (6 bases each). Trimming pared 8 bases from V and 4 bases from J, leaving 15 bases between. Per the germline V gene, CDR1 is SGHNT and CDR2 is YENEEA. The CDR3 is 15 residues long. The CDR3 DNA is TGTGCCAGCGGGGTCGGGGGCGCCGGGGCCAACGTCCTGACTTTC. Its translation: CASGVGGAGANVLTF.

The chain employs TRBV4-1 and TRBJ2-5, with 7 bases aligning to TRBD1. Germline V lookup: CDR1 MGHRA, CDR2 YSYEKL. V trimming: 2 bases; J trimming: 5 bases; junction bases outside the gene matches: 5. The CDR3 has 14 amino acids. The CDR3 DNA follows: TGCGCCAGCAGCCAATTAAGGGGGCTGGAGACCCAGTACTTC. This sequence encodes CASSQLRGLETQYF.

This clonotype was recorded at least ten times. The chain combines TRBV28 with TRBJ2-7; D may be TRBD1 (6 bases). Germline-derived CDR1 and CDR2 are MDHEN and SYDVKM. The CDR3 has 17 residues. With 5 bases removed from V and 1 base from J, the gap between germline ends came to 21 bases. The CDR3: CASSVSGGAEGSYEQYF. The CDR3 DNA is TGTGCCAGCAGTGTATCTGGGGGCGCAGAAGGTTCCTACGAGCAGTACTTC. Full variable domain (missing parts from reference TRBV28 and TRBJ2-7): DVKVTQSSRYLVKRTGEKVFLECVQDMDHENMFWYRQDPGLGLRLIYFSYDVKMKEKGDIPEGYSVSREKKERFSLILESASTNQTSMYLCASSVSGGAEGSYEQYFGPGTRLTVT.

This chain uses TRBV27 with TRBJ2-2; D remains ambiguous. Trimming removed 2 bases from V and 4 bases from J, with 8 bases in between. Looked up from germline, CDR1 is MNHEY and CDR2 is SMNVEV (reference sequence). This CDR3 spans 14 amino acids. The CDR3 region has the DNA TGTGCCAGCAGTTTACTTCCGAGCACCGGGGAGCTGTTTTTT. This translates into CASSLLPSTGELFF.

This clonotype was seen ten or more times. CDR3 region: CASSLVFGPYNEQFF. Here the CDR3 DNA reads TGTGCCAGCAGCCTGGTTTTTGGCCCTTACAATGAGCAGTTCTTC. The chain carries TRBV7-2 and TRBJ2-1; D not certain. The CDR3 has 15 amino acids. Germline V gives CDR1 SGHTA, CDR2 FQGNSA. V was pared by 5 bases and J by 4 bases, with 15 bases between.

Details on this clonotype: This may arise from a read error, as a much more abundant clone is one base away. The genes are TRBV7-7 and TRBJ2-1, with 12 positions matching TRBD2. The J call may not be correct, given that the DNA end is closer to TRBJ2-7. Germline CDR1 reads SSHAT; CDR2 reads FNYEAQ (reference sequence). The CDR3 runs 16 residues. CDR3 nucleotide sequence: TGTGCTAGCAGCTTATCCTGGACTAGCGGGATAGGTGAGCAGTACTTC. Amino acid sequence: CASSLSWTSGIGEQYF.